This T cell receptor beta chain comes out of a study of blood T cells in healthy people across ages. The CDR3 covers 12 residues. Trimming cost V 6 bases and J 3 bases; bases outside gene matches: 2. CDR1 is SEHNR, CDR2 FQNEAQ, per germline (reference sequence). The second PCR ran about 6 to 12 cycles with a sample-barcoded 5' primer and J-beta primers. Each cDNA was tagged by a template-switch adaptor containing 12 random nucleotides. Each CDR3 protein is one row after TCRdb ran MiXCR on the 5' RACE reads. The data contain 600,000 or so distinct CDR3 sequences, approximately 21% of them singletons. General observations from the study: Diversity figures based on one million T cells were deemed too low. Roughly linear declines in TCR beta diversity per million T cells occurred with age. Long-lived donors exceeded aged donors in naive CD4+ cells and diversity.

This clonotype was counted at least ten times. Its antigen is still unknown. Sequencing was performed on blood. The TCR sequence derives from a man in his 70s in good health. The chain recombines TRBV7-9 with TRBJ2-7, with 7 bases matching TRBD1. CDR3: CASSGDSYEQYF. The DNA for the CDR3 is TGTGCCAGCAGTGGGGACAGCTACGAGCAGTACTTC.